This TCR beta chain was observed in a study of regulatory T cells in long-lasting Graves disease. Researchers made TCR beta libraries by using iRepertoire HTBI primers and running Arm-PCR on CDR3 regions. TCRdb redid the calling of the multiplex PCR reads with MiXCR, one entry per CDR3 protein. The repertoire holds 500,000 to 700,000 distinct CDR3 sequences, with around 32% as singletons. Only a few counts were recorded for this clonotype. The antigen is undetermined. Time point specified: persistent/refractory GD, antithyroid drugs over 5 years with positive TRAb. PBMC RNA served as the TCR library source. General observations from the study: Examination was confined to peripheral blood, excluding thyroid tissue.

This material consisted of peripheral blood mononuclear cells (PBMCs), taken when the disease was refractory, from a patient treated with antithyroid drugs. The sequence derives from a female donor with Graves disease.

This CDR3 reads CASSPPHDGGYEQYF. CDR3 coding DNA: TGTGCCAGCAGCCCCCCCCACGACGGGGGCTACGAGCAGTACTTC. The chain recombines TRBV27 with TRBJ2-7; a weak D match, TRBD2 (6 bases). CDR3 size: 15 residues. The germline gives CDR1 MNHEY, CDR2 SMNVEV (reference sequence). V lost 6 bases and J lost 3, with 18 bases in between.